The clone carrying this TCR beta chain was recorded a few times. What it recognizes is unknown. Tagging with unique molecular identifiers was applied to individual cDNA molecules. In TCRdb, the 5' RACE reads were re-called with MiXCR into one record per CDR3 protein. The sample carries under 85,000 distinct CDR3 sequences, 10% to 15% recorded once. Germline V gene data show CDR1 as LGHDT and CDR2 as YNNKEL (reference sequence). The V gene end was trimmed by 4 bases and the J gene end by 3 bases; junction bases not matched to a gene: 5. CDR3 length equals 15 residues. The sample originates from a study of early T cells in non-severe SARS-CoV-2 infection. Study background: Sequencing input comprised bulk RNA from unsorted whole blood; chain pairing was not available.

Study results and limitations: VDJdb matching skewed toward anti-spike CD8 responses, missing private and CD4 specificities.

This TCR came from an adult who was a healthcare worker with PCR-confirmed SARS-CoV-2 infection or an uninfected control (not recorded which). The sequenced sample consisted of whole blood. The V and J genes are TRBV3-1 and TRBJ2-3; TRBD2 agrees at 9 bases. Here the CDR3 reads CASSPRLAETDTQYF. CDR3 nucleotide sequence: TGTGCCAGCAGCCCTCGACTAGCGGAGACAGATACGCAGTATTTT.